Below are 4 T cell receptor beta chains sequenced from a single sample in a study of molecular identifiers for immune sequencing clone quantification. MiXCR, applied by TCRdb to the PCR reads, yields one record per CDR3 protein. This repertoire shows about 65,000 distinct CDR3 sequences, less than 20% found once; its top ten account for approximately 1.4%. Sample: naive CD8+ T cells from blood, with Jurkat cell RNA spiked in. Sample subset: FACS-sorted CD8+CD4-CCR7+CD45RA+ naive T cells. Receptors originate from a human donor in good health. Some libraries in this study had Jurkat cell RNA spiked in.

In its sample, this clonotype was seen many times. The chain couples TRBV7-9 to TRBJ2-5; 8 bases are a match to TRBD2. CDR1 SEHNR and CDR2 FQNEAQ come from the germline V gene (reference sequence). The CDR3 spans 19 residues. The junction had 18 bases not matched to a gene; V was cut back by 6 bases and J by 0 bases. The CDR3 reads CASSPERASGLAYQETQYF. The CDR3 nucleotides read TGTGCCAGCAGTCCCGAGCGGGCTAGCGGGCTTGCGTACCAAGAGACCCAGTACTTC.

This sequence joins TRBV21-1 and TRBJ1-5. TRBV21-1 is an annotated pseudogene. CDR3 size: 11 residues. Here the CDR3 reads CARFGRLPQHF. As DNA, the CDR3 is TGTGCCAGGTTCGGGAGGTTGCCCCAGCATTTT.

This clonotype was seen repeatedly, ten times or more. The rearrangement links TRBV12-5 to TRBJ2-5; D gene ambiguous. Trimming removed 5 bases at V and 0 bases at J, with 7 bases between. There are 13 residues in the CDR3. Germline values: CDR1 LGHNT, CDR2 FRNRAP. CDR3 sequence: CASGPPNQETQYF. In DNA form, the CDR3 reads TGTGCTAGTGGTCCGCCGAACCAAGAGACCCAGTACTTC.

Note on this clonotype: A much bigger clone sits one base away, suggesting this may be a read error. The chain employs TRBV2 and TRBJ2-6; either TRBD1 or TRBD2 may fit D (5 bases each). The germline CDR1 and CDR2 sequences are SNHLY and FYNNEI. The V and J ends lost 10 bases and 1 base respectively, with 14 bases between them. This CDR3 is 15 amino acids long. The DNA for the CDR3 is TGTGCCAACAACGTGAGGGGTTCTGGGGCCAACGTCCTGACTTTC. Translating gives CANNVRGSGANVLTF.